This T cell receptor beta chain was retrieved from a study of T cell responses to AZD1222 COVID-19 vaccine. On this clone: The antigen is not known.

Per germline, CDR1 MNHEY and CDR2 SVGAGI. The CDR3 length is 15 residues. V lost 5 bases and J 0 bases, leaving 11 bases between the germline ends. Regarding the study as a whole: Seropositivity was recorded at baseline in only 6 or 7 AZD1222 recipients.

Doses given second, at about 4 or about 12 weeks, were pooled. Sequencing was performed with immunoSEQ multiplex PCR; in TCRdb, only in-frame clones are kept and a portion is missing. Of roughly 58,000 clones detected, about 91% appear once; the ten largest clones hold under 6.5%. The sequenced sample was peripheral blood, obtained 28 days after the second AZD1222 dose. This rearrangement joins TRBV6-5 to TRBJ1-3, with D hard to call. The clonotype originates from an adult who received the AZD1222 COVID-19 vaccine. CDR3 bases: TGTGCCAGCAGTCGTCCGGGTGGCTCTGGAAACACCATATATTTT. This codes for CASSRPGGSGNTIYF.